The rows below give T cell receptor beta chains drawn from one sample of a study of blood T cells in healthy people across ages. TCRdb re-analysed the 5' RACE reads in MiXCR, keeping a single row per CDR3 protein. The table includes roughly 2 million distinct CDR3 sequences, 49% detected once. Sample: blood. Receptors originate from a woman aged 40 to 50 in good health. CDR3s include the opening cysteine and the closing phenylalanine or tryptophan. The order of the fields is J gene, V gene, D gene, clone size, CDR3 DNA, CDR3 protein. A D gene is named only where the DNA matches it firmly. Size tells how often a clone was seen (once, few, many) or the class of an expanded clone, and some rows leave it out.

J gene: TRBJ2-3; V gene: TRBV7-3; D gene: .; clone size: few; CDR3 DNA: TGTGCCAGCAGCTTAAGAATGGGTGGAACAGATACGCAGTATTTT; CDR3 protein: CASSLRMGGTDTQYF
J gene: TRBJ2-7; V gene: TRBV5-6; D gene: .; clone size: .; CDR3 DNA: TGTGCCGGCAGCTTGGGATTTGACAGGGAGGAATCCTACGAGCAGTACTTC; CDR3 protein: CAGSLGFDREESYEQYF
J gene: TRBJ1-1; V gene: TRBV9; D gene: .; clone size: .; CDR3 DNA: TGTGCCAGCAGCGTAGAGGACGGGAGGCTGAAGGGGAACACTGAAGCTTTCTTT; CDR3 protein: CASSVEDGRLKGNTEAFF
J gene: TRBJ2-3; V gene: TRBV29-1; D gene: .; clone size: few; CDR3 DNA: TGCAGCGGGACAACTAGCACAGATACGCAGTATTTT; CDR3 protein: CSGTTSTDTQYF
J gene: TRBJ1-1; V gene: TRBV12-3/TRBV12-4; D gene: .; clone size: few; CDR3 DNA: TGTGCCAGCAGCTGGGGGGCTAACACTGAAGCTTTCTTT; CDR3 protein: CASSWGANTEAFF
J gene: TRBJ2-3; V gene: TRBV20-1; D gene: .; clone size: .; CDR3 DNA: TGCAGTGCTAGAGACGTCATGACAGATACGCAGTATTTT; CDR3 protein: CSARDVMTDTQYF
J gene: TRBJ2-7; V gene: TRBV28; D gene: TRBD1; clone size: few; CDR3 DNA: TGTGCCAGCAGCCGTCGACAGGGTGGCTCCTACGAGCAGTACTTC; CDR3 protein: CASSRRQGGSYEQYF
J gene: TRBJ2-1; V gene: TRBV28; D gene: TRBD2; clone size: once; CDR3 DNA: TGTGCCTGCAGTTTGAGCGGGGGGATTCTTGGGAGGGAGCAGTTCTTC; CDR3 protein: CACSLSGGILGREQFF
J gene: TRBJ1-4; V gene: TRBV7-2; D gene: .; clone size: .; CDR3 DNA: TGTGCCAGCAGCTTAGTACCAAATGAAAAACTGTTTTTT; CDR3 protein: CASSLVPNEKLFF
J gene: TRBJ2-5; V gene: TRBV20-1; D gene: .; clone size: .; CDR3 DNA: TGCAGGGCCGCTCCGGGGAGCTTGTACCAAGAGACCCAGTACTTC; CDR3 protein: CRAAPGSLYQETQYF
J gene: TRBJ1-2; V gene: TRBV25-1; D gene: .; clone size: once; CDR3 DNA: TGTGCCAGCAGTGCGTCTTTATCCTATGGCTACACCTTC; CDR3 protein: CASSASLSYGYTF
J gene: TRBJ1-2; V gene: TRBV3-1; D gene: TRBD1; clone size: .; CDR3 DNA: TGTGCCAGCAGCCAAGCGGGACAGGTAAAAGATGGCTACACCTTC; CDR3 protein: CASSQAGQVKDGYTF
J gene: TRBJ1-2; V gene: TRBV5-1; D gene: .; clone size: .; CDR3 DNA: TGCGCCAGCAGCTTGGGATTAGGACAGACCGACTATGGCTACACCTTC; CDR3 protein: CASSLGLGQTDYGYTF
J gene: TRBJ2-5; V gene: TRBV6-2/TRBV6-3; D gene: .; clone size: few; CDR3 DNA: TGTGCCAGCAGTTTGAGCCAGGGTAAAGAGACCCAGTACTTC; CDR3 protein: CASSLSQGKETQYF
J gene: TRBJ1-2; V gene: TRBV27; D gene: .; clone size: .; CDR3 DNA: TGTGCCAGCAGTTTAGGCGATTCCCATGGCTACACCTTC; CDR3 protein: CASSLGDSHGYTF
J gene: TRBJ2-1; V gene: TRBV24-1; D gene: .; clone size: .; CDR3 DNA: TGTGCCACCAGTGACCTGTCGGGGCCTGAGCAGTTCTTC; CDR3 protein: CATSDLSGPEQFF
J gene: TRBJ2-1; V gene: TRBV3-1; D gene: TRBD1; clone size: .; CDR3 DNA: TGTGCCAGCAGCCGATGGACAGGAACGCAGTTCTTC; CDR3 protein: CASSRWTGTQFF
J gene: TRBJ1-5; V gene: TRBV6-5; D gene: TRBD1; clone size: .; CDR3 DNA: TGTGCCAGCAGTTACCAGACAGGGAGTCAGCCCCAGCATTTT; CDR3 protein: CASSYQTGSQPQHF
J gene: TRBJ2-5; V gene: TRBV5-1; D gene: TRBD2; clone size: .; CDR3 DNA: TGCGCCAGCAGCTTGGGAGCGGGAGCCCAGTACTTC; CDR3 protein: CASSLGAGAQYF
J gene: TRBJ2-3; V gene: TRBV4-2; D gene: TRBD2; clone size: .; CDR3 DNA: TGTGCCAGCAGCCAAGCTCCTATAGCGGGGGTCACAGATACGCAGTATTTT; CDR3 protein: CASSQAPIAGVTDTQYF
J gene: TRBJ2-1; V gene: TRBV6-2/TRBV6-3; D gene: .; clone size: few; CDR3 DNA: TGTGCCAGCACCCCGCCAGGGGTCATTAATGAGCAGTTCTTC; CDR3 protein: CASTPPGVINEQFF
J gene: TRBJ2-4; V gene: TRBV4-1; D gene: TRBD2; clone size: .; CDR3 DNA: TGCGCCAGCAGCCAAGCTGGGACTAGCGGGGGTATGGTTCCCAAAAACATTCAGTACTTC; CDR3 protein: CASSQAGTSGGMVPKNIQYF
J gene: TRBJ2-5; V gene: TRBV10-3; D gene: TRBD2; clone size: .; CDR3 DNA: TGTGCCATCAGTGTCGGGACTAGCGGGGCAAAGAAAGAGACCCAGTACTTC; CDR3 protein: CAISVGTSGAKKETQYF
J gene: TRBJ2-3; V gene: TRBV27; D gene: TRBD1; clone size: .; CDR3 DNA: TGTGCCAGCAGTACTAACAGGGGAGATACGCAGTATTTT; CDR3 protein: CASSTNRGDTQYF
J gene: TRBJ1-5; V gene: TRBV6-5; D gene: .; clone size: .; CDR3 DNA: TGTGCCAGCAGCCCAAACGGGTTTGGTAATCAGCCCCAGCATTTT; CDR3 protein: CASSPNGFGNQPQHF
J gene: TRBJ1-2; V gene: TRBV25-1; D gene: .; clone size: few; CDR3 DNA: TGTGCCAGCAGTGCTTCGGGATCTAACTATGGCTACACCTTC; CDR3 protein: CASSASGSNYGYTF
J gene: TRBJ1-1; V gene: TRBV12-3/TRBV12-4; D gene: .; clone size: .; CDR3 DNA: TGTGCCAGCAGTTTTGTGGATTCCACTGAAGCTTTCTTT; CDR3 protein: CASSFVDSTEAFF
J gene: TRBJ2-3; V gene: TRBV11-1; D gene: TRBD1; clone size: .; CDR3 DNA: TGTGCCAGCAGCTCCCGGGACAGGGGGGTGAAAGATACGCAGTATTTT; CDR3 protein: CASSSRDRGVKDTQYF
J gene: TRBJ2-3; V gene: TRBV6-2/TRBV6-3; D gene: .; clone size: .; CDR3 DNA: TGTGCCAGCAGTACAAACCTCGGGGGGCGCGATAGTCCCTTTGCCGCAGATACGCAGTATTTT; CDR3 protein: CASSTNLGGRDSPFAADTQYF
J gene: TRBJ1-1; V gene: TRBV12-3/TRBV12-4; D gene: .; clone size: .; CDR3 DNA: TGTGCCAGCAGTTGGGGGGTAGGCACTGAAGCTTTCTTT; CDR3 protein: CASSWGVGTEAFF
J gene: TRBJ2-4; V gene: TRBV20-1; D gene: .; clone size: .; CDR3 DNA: TGCAGTACTAGAAGGATGACGGACATTCAGTACTTC; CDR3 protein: CSTRRMTDIQYF
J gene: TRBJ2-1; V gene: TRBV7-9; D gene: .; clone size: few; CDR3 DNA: TGTGCCAGCAGCAGGGACGGGGGAGAGCAGTTCTTC; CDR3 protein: CASSRDGGEQFF
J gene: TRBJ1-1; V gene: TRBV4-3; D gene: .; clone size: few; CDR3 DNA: TGCGCCAGCACGCGGGCTTTCTTT; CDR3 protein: CASTRAFF
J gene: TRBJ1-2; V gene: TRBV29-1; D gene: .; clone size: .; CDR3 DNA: TGCAGCGTTGAAGATCGGGACACGTTATATGGCTACACCTTC; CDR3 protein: CSVEDRDTLYGYTF
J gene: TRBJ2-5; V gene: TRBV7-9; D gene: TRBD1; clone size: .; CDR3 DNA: TGTGCCAGCAGCTATGGACAGGACCAAGAGACCCAGTACTTC; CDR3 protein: CASSYGQDQETQYF
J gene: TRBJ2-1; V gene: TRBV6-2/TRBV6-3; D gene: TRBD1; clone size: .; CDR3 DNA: TGTGCCAGCAGTTACTCCCCTCGGGAAGGGGGCGATGAGCAGTTCTTC; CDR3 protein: CASSYSPREGGDEQFF
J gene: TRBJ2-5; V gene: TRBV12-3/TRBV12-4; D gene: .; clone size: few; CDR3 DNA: TGTGCCAGCAGTGCCGCGGGGGAGACCCAGTACTTC; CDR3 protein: CASSAAGETQYF
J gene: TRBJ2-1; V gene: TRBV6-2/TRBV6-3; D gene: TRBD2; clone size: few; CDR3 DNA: TGTGCCAGCGCGGGGGATTCCTACAATGAGCAGTTCTTC; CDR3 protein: CASAGDSYNEQFF
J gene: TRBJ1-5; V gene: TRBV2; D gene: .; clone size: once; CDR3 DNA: TGTGCCAGCAGTGATTCTGATTTTAGCAATCAGCCCCAGCATTTT; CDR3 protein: CASSDSDFSNQPQHF
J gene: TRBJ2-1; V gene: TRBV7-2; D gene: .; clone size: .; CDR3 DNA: TGTGCCAGCAGCTTAGCCGCGGGGACGACCGGAGGGGGGAATGAGCAGTTCTTC; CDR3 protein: CASSLAAGTTGGGNEQFF
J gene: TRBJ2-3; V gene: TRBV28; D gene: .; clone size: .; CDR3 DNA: TGTGCCAGCAGTTCCCAGTGGACAACCACAGATACGCAGTATTTT; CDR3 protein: CASSSQWTTTDTQYF
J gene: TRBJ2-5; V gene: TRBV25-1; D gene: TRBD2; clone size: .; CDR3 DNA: TGTGCCAGCAGAGGTCTACTAGCGGGGGGGCCAAATGAGCAGTACTTC; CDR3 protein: CASRGLLAGGPNEQYF
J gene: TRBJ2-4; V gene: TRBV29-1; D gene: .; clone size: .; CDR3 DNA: TGCAGCGTCAGGGGCGACCCAACGGGCATTCAGTACTTC; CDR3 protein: CSVRGDPTGIQYF
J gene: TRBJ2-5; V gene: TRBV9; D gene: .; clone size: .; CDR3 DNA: TGTGCCAGCAGCTCACCATTAGGGCGGACAGTCCAAGAGACCCAGTACTTC; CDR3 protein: CASSSPLGRTVQETQYF
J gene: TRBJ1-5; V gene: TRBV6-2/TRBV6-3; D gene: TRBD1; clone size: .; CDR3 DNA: TGTGCCAGCAGTTACTCTATTGGACAGGACTTCGGCAATCAGCCCCAGCATTTT; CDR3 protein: CASSYSIGQDFGNQPQHF
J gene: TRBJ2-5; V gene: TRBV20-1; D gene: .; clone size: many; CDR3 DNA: TGCAGTGCCTTAAGGGGATTCGGGGAGACCCAGTACTTC; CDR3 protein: CSALRGFGETQYF
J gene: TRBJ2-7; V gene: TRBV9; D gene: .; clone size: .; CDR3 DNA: TGTGCCAGCAGCGTGGCTTTAGCGGCCCTCTACGAGCAGTACTTC; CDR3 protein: CASSVALAALYEQYF
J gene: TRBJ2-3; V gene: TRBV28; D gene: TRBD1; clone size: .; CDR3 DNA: TGTGCCAGCAGTCCCCAGGGGGCGAAAACAGATACGCAGTATTTT; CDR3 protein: CASSPQGAKTDTQYF
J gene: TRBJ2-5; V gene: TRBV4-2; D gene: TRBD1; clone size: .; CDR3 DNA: TGTGCCAGCAGCCAAAATAAGGGACAGGGAAGGGCCCAGTACTTC; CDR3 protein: CASSQNKGQGRAQYF
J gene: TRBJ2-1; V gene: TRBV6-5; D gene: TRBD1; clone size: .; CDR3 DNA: TGTGCCACGACAGGGGGCCGTTACAATGAGCAGTTCTTC; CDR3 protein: CATTGGRYNEQFF